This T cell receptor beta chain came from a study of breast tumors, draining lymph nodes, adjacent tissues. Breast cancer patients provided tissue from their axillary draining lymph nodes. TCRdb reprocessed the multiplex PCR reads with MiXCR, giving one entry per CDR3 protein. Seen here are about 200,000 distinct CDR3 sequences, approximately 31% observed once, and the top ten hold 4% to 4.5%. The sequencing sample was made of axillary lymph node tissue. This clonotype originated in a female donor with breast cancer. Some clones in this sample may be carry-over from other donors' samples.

The CDR3 nucleotides are TGTGCCAGCAGCTCCCCGGGCTCCTATAATTCACCCCTCCACTTT. Its protein product is CASSSPGSYNSPLHF. The chain is built from TRBV7-2 and TRBJ1-6; no definite D call. The V end lost 4 bases, the J end lost 0 bases, and 7 bases lay between the germline ends. Germline V gives CDR1 SGHTA, CDR2 FQGNSA. This CDR3 has 15 residues. The entire variable domain, with the rest obtained from reference TRBV7-2 and TRBJ1-6, is as follows: GAGVSQSPSNKVTEKGKDVELRCDPISGHTALYWYRQSLGQGLEFLIYFQGNSAPDKSGLPSDRFSAERTGGSVSTLTIQRTQQEDSAVYLCASSSPGSYNSPLHFGNGTRLTVT.